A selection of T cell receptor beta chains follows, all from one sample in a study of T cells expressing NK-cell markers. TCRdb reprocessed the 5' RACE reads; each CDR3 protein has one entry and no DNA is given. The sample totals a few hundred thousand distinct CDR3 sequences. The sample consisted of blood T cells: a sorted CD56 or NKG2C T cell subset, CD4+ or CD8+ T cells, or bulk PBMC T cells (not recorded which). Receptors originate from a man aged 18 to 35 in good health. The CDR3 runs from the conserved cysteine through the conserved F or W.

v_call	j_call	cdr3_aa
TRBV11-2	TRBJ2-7	CASSLGASGAQYF
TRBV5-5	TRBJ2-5	CASSGQMPAQETQYF
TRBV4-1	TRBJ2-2	CASSQYKVATGELFF
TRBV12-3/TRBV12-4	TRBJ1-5	CASSFMRGNQPQHF
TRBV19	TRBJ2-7	CASKRAGTYEQYF
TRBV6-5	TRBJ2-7	CASSTTGSEQYF
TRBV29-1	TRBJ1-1	CSVEGQGTKIAFF
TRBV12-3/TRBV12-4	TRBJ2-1	CASTIHRDRGYNEQFF
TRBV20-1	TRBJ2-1	CSARDLRGSYNEQFF
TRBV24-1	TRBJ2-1	CATSDSETGTYNEQFF
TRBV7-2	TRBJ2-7	CASTYLAGGPVGTYEQYF
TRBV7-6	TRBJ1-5	CASSPGQGPGNQPQHF
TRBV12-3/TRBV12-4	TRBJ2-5	CASSLSWGAEGTQYF
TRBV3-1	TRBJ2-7	CASSLPTGTGAYEQYF
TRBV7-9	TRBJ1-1	CASAPIRVDTEAFF
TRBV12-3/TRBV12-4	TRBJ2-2	CASSPQTGLIARFGELFF
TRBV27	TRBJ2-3	CASLRRETDTQYF
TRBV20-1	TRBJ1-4	CSARVPGTANEKLFF
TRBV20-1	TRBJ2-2	CSARDPGDRAWNTGELFF
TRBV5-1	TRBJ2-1	CASSLDLAVGEQFF
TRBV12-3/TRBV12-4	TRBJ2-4	CASRRPGSSIQYF
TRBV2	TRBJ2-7	CASSTRTGHEQYF
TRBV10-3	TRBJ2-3	CAISESVGLAGDTDTQYF
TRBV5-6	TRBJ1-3	CASGLGQSGNTIYF
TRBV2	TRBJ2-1	CASSDLRGRGLYNEQFF